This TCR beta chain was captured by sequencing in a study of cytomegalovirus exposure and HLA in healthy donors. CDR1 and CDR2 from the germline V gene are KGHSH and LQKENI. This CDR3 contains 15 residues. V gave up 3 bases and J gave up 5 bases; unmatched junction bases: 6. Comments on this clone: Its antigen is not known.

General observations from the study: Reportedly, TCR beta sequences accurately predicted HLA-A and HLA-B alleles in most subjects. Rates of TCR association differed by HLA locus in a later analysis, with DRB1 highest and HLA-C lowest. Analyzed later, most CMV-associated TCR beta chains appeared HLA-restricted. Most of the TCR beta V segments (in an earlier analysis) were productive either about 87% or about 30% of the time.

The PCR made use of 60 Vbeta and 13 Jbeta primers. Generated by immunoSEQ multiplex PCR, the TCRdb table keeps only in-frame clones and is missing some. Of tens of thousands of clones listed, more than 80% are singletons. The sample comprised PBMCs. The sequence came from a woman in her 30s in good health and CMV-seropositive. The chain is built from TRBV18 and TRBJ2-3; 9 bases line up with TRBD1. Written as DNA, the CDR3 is TGTGCCAGCTCACCCTGGGACAGGGTCGGAGATACGCAGTATTTT. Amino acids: CASSPWDRVGDTQYF.